The 5 T cell receptor beta chains presented below share a single source sample, sequenced in a study of neurological immune-mediated disorders. TCRdb reprocessed the 5' RACE reads via MiXCR and lists one record per CDR3 protein. The sample lists about 18,000 distinct CDR3 sequences; less than 15% were seen once. The material sequenced was CD4+ T cells from blood. These receptors were collected from a woman aged 55-70 years with HTLV-1-associated myelopathy (HAM/TSP).

This clonotype was counted ten times or more. V usage is TRBV3-1 and J usage is TRBJ1-2; the D is unclear. Trimming took off 4 bases at V and 4 bases at J, with 16 bases between the two ends. Germline V gene sequence: CDR1 LGHDT, CDR2 YNNKEL (reference sequence). The CDR3 extends over 15 amino acids. Here the CDR3 DNA reads TGTGCCAGCAGCCCCCGTAGGGAAGGGTCCTATGGCTACACCTTC. Its translation: CASSPRREGSYGYTF.

In its sample, this clonotype was seen many times. This sequence joins TRBV7-9 and TRBJ2-7; 10 bases align to TRBD2. This CDR3 contains 17 residues. Germline V gives CDR1 SEHNR, CDR2 FQNEAQ (reference sequence). V lost 6 bases and J lost 0; bases outside the gene matches: 11. Here the CDR3 reads CASSHRGLADSSYEQYF. DNA of the CDR3: TGTGCCAGCAGTCATCGAGGACTAGCGGATTCCTCCTACGAGCAGTACTTC.

In this sample, this clonotype turned up many times. The J gene is TRBJ2-1, the V gene TRBV5-1, with 8 bases that match TRBD1. Germline loops: CDR1 SGHRS, CDR2 YFSETQ. J was trimmed by 10 bases and V by 4 bases; bases with no gene match: 7. The CDR3 runs 13 residues. CDR3 sequence reads: CASSQADRAEQFF. CDR3 in DNA: TGCGCCAGCAGCCAAGCGGACAGGGCCGAGCAGTTCTTC.

Notes on this clonotype: A much more abundant neighbour one base away suggests this may be a read error. The chain has TRBV15 and TRBJ2-1; 7 bases align to TRBD2. There are 17 residues in the CDR3. CDR1 is LNHNV, CDR2 YYDKDF, per germline (reference sequence). V lost 3 bases and J lost 0; bases outside the gene matches: 8. CDR3 loop: CATSRGLGGNSYNEQFF. In DNA form, the CDR3 reads TGTGCCACCAGCAGGGGTTTGGGGGGGAACTCCTACAATGAGCAGTTCTTC.

This clonotype was recorded at least ten times. DNA of the CDR3: TGTGCCAGCCATGAACAGGGCAGGGGGGGCTACACCTTC. As protein: CASHEQGRGGYTF. This chain uses TRBV28 with TRBJ1-2, with TRBD1 matching over 7 bases. CDR1 is MDHEN, CDR2 SYDVKM, per germline. V shed 8 bases and J 8 bases; nucleotides not matched to a gene: 11. This CDR3 is 13 amino acids long.